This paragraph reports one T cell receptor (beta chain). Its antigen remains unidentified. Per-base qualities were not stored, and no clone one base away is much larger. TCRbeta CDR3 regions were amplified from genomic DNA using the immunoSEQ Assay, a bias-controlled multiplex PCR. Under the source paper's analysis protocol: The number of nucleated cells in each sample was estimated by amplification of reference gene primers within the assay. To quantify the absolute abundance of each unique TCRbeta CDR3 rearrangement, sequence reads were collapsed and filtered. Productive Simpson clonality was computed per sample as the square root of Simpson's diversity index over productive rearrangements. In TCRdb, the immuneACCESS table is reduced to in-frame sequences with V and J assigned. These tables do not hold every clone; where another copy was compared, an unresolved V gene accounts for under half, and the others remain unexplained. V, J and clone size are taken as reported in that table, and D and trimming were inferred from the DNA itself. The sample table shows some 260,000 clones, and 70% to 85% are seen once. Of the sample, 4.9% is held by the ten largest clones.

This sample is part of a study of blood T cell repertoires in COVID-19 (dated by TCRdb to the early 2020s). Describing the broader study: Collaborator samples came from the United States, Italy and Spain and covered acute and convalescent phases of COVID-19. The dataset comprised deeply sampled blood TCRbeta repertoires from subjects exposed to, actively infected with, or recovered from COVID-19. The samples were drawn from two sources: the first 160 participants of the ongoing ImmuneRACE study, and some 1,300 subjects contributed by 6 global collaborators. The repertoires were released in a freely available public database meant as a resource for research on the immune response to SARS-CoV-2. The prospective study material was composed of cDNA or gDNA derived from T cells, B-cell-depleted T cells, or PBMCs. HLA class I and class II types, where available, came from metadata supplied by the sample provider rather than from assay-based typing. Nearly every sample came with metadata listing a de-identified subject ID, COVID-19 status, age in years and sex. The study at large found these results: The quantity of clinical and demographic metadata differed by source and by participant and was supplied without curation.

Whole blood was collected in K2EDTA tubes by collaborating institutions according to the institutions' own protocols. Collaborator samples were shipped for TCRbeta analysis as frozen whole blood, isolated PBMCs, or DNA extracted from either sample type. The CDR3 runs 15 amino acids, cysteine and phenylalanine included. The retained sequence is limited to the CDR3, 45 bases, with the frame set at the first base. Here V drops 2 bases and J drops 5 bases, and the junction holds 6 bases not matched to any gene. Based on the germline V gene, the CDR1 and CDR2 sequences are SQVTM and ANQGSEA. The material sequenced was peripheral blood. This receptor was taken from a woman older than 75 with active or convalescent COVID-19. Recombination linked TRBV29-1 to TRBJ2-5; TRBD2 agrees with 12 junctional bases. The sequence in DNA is TGCAGCGTTGAACTACTAGCGGGAGGTTTGGAGACCCAGTACTTC. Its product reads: CSVELLAGGLETQYF.